The 7 T cell receptor beta chains presented below share a single source sample, sequenced in a study of CD8+ T cells in alopecia areata (dated 2018 in TCRdb). The library was generated by the immunoSEQ multiplex PCR assay. RNA was extracted from all samples and reverse transcribed into cDNA, which served as template for TCR sequencing. This immuneACCESS table, as held by TCRdb, lists in-frame sequences with V and J called but not all clones. Of the missing ones, under half trace to an unresolved V gene in checked studies; the others have no known cause. For this sample the table gives approximately 130,000 clones, of which roughly 50% were detected only once. Roughly a tenth of the sample is in the top ten clones. Sequenced sample: NKG2D-low CD8+ T cells sorted from blood. The cell subset or site label of this sample denotes: sorted CD8+ NKG2D-low blood T cells. All receptors come from a human donor with alopecia areata.

This sequence joins TRBV5-1 and TRBJ2-5, with D perhaps being TRBD1 or TRBD2 (5 bases each). The CDR3 extends over 13 amino acids. Trimming took 4 bases from V and 5 from J, leaving 12 bases between them. Germline V gives CDR1 SGHRS, CDR2 YFSETQ. The CDR3 here is CASSDGDEETQYF. The CDR3 region has the DNA TGCGCCAGCAGCGACGGGGACGAGGAGACCCAGTACTTC.

Notes on this clone: At the DNA level, this CDR3 is encoded by other sequences in the same sample as well. The J gene is TRBJ2-3, the V gene TRBV29-1; D may be TRBD1 or TRBD2 (6 bases each). Per the germline V gene, CDR1 is SQVTM and CDR2 is ANQGSEA. Trimming pared 1 base from V and 4 bases from J, leaving 12 bases between. This CDR3 contains 14 residues. DNA of the CDR3: TGCAGCGTTGAAGGGGGGGCAGTGGCAGATACGCAGTATTTT. It is translated as CSVEGGAVADTQYF.

The chain has TRBV29-1 and TRBJ2-1, with D uncertain. The germline V gene has CDR1 SQVTM and CDR2 ANQGSEA. The CDR3 loop spans 12 amino acids. The V gene lost 4 bases and the J gene lost 6 bases, with 10 bases spanning the gap. The CDR3 DNA reads as TGCAGCGTTGGTGGTAGAAGCAATGAGCAGTTCTTC. It encodes CSVGGRSNEQFF.

This chain connects TRBV7-2 to TRBJ2-7; 7 nucleotides match TRBD2. CDR3 size: 13 residues. Looked up from germline, CDR1 is SGHTA and CDR2 is FQGNSA. V trimming: 5 bases; J trimming: 3 bases; junction bases outside the gene matches: 4. CDR3 nucleotides: TGTGCCAGCAGCGCTCTAGCGGACTACGAGCAGTACTTC. Residues: CASSALADYEQYF.

This clone was counted a few times. The chain has TRBV29-1 and TRBJ2-7; 8 bases are shared with TRBD2. The CDR3 sequence is 13 residues long. Losses at the gene ends were 6 bases for V and 3 bases for J; bases not matched to a gene: 7. Germline loops: CDR1 SQVTM, CDR2 ANQGSEA. CDR3 residues: CSVEPGTSYEQYF. The DNA of the CDR3 is TGCAGCGTCGAGCCCGGGACTAGCTACGAGCAGTACTTC.

CDR3 nucleotides: TGTGCCATCAGTGGGGGAGAACACATGAACACTGAAGCTTTCTTT. Its translation is CAISGGEHMNTEAFF. The genes are TRBV10-3 and TRBJ1-1; D is unresolved. V was clipped by 4 bases and J by 0 bases, with 12 bases between them. CDR1 ENHRY and CDR2 SYGVKD come from the germline V gene. CDR3 length equals 15 residues.

The chain joins TRBV29-1 to TRBJ2-3, with 11 nucleotides matching TRBD2. V lost 4 bases and J lost 2; bases outside the gene matches: 2. This CDR3 contains 14 residues. Germline-derived CDR1 and CDR2 are SQVTM and ANQGSEA. The CDR3 DNA is TGCAGCGTTGTACTAGCGGGAGCCACAGATACGCAGTATTTT. Encoded protein: CSVVLAGATDTQYF.